These T cell receptor beta chains were read from a single sample in a study of blood T cells in healthy people across ages. TCRdb redid the calling of the 5' RACE reads with MiXCR, one entry per CDR3 protein. The data show 1.5 million to 2 million distinct CDR3 sequences, about 49% seen once. The sequenced material came from blood. The receptors were sampled from a woman between 40 and 55 years old in good health. Both conserved end residues are part of each CDR3. Fields, in order: CDR3 protein, CDR3 DNA, J gene, D gene, V gene, clone size. A D gene is named only where the DNA matches it firmly. Clone size is stated in some rows and not others, as once, few, many or a class when expanded.

CDR3 protein: CASSAGENYGYTF
CDR3 DNA: TGTGCCAGCAGCGCGGGGGAAAACTATGGCTACACCTTC
J gene: TRBJ1-2
D gene: .
V gene: TRBV9
clone size: few

CDR3 protein: CASSQKGPRGGYTF
CDR3 DNA: TGTGCCAGCAGCCAAAAGGGTCCCAGGGGTGGCTACACCTTC
J gene: TRBJ1-2
D gene: .
V gene: TRBV3-1
clone size: .

CDR3 protein: CSARNRRAMIADEQYF
CDR3 DNA: TGCAGTGCTAGAAATAGACGGGCCATGATCGCCGACGAGCAGTACTTC
J gene: TRBJ2-7
D gene: .
V gene: TRBV20-1
clone size: .

CDR3 protein: CASSQDGQTSNEQFF
CDR3 DNA: TGTGCCAGCAGCCAAGATGGCCAGACTTCAAATGAGCAGTTCTTC
J gene: TRBJ2-1
D gene: .
V gene: TRBV4-2
clone size: .

CDR3 protein: CASSTPHYYGYTF
CDR3 DNA: TGTGCCAGCAGCACCCCCCATTACTATGGCTACACCTTC
J gene: TRBJ1-2
D gene: .
V gene: TRBV7-9
clone size: .

CDR3 protein: CVSSYSINYGYTF
CDR3 DNA: TGTGTCAGCAGTTACAGTATTAACTATGGCTACACCTTC
J gene: TRBJ1-2
D gene: .
V gene: TRBV6-5
clone size: .

CDR3 protein: CATSEAGLQETQYF
CDR3 DNA: TGTGCCACCAGTGAAGCGGGCCTCCAAGAGACCCAGTACTTC
J gene: TRBJ2-5
D gene: .
V gene: TRBV24-1
clone size: .

CDR3 protein: CSASSRGLPYEQYF
CDR3 DNA: TGCAGTGCTAGCAGCAGGGGGCTTCCCTACGAGCAGTACTTC
J gene: TRBJ2-7
D gene: TRBD1
V gene: TRBV20-1
clone size: .

CDR3 protein: CASSSGSAGETQYF
CDR3 DNA: TGTGCCAGCAGCTCGGGGTCCGCAGGGGAGACCCAGTACTTC
J gene: TRBJ2-5
D gene: .
V gene: TRBV7-2
clone size: .

CDR3 protein: CASSVDGRGVISTDTQYF
CDR3 DNA: TGTGCCAGCAGCGTAGATGGGAGGGGAGTAATTAGCACAGATACGCAGTATTTT
J gene: TRBJ2-3
D gene: TRBD2
V gene: TRBV9
clone size: .

CDR3 protein: CASSFWARIFNYGYTF
CDR3 DNA: TGTGCCAGCAGTTTCTGGGCGAGGATATTTAACTATGGCTACACCTTC
J gene: TRBJ1-2
D gene: .
V gene: TRBV12-3/TRBV12-4
clone size: few

CDR3 protein: CASSSTLSTYEQYF
CDR3 DNA: TGTGCCAGCAGCTCGACTTTATCCACCTACGAGCAGTACTTC
J gene: TRBJ2-7
D gene: .
V gene: TRBV13
clone size: .

CDR3 protein: CSAEGQGNEQFF
CDR3 DNA: TGCAGCGCTGAGGGACAGGGGAATGAGCAGTTCTTC
J gene: TRBJ2-1
D gene: TRBD1
V gene: TRBV29-1
clone size: .

CDR3 protein: CASSHSGGGEQYF
CDR3 DNA: TGTGCCAGCAGCCATTCGGGGGGTGGCGAGCAGTACTTC
J gene: TRBJ2-7
D gene: TRBD2
V gene: TRBV7-9
clone size: .

CDR3 protein: CASRERGGQETQYF
CDR3 DNA: TGTGCCAGCAGGGAGCGGGGGGGCCAAGAGACCCAGTACTTC
J gene: TRBJ2-5
D gene: TRBD2
V gene: TRBV6-5
clone size: .

CDR3 protein: CASSPPTGGENIQYF
CDR3 DNA: TGTGCCAGCAGTCCCCCGACAGGGGGGGAAAACATTCAGTACTTC
J gene: TRBJ2-4
D gene: TRBD1
V gene: TRBV28
clone size: .

CDR3 protein: CASSLDRVLETQFF
CDR3 DNA: TGTGCCAGCAGCCTTGACAGGGTATTAGAGACCCAGTTCTTC
J gene: TRBJ2-1
D gene: TRBD1
V gene: TRBV7-9
clone size: .

CDR3 protein: CASSSGFSSYDEQFF
CDR3 DNA: TGTGCCAGCAGTTCAGGGTTCAGCTCCTACGATGAGCAGTTCTTC
J gene: TRBJ2-1
D gene: .
V gene: TRBV5-6
clone size: .

CDR3 protein: CASSLAGGSGRIQYF
CDR3 DNA: TGCGCCAGCAGCTTGGCAGGGGGCTCAGGACGGATTCAGTACTTC
J gene: TRBJ2-4
D gene: TRBD1
V gene: TRBV5-1
clone size: .

CDR3 protein: CANLNVPICEQYF
CDR3 DNA: TGTGCCAACCTCAACGTTCCAATTTGCGAGCAGTACTTC
J gene: TRBJ2-7
D gene: .
V gene: TRBV28
clone size: few

CDR3 protein: CSAPTSGGPGLSYNEQFF
CDR3 DNA: TGCAGTGCCCCGACTAGCGGGGGGCCAGGGCTCTCCTACAATGAGCAGTTCTTC
J gene: TRBJ2-1
D gene: TRBD2
V gene: TRBV20-1
clone size: few

CDR3 protein: CASSQGDSTDTQYF
CDR3 DNA: TGTGCCAGCAGTCAAGGAGACTCCACAGATACGCAGTATTTT
J gene: TRBJ2-3
D gene: .
V gene: TRBV28
clone size: few

CDR3 protein: CASSPREAIHSPLHF
CDR3 DNA: TGTGCCAGCTCACCACGGGAGGCGATACATTCACCCCTCCACTTT
J gene: TRBJ1-6
D gene: .
V gene: TRBV18
clone size: once

CDR3 protein: CASSYDSSVETQYF
CDR3 DNA: TGTGCCAGCAGTTATGATTCTAGCGTAGAGACCCAGTACTTC
J gene: TRBJ2-5
D gene: .
V gene: TRBV27
clone size: .

CDR3 protein: CASSLTPGLRTDTQYF
CDR3 DNA: TGTGCCAGCAGCTTAACTCCAGGACTACGCACAGATACGCAGTATTTT
J gene: TRBJ2-3
D gene: .
V gene: TRBV7-2
clone size: many

CDR3 protein: CASSYRGKGDKNIQYF
CDR3 DNA: TGTGCCAGCAGCTACAGGGGGAAGGGAGACAAAAACATTCAGTACTTC
J gene: TRBJ2-4
D gene: TRBD1
V gene: TRBV6-5
clone size: .

CDR3 protein: CASSTWRDRVTLDTQYF
CDR3 DNA: TGTGCCAGCAGCACTTGGCGGGACAGGGTCACTTTAGATACGCAGTATTTT
J gene: TRBJ2-3
D gene: TRBD1
V gene: TRBV7-9
clone size: .

CDR3 protein: CASSQDQRGGETQYF
CDR3 DNA: TGTGCCAGCAGCCAAGATCAGCGGGGGGGAGAGACCCAGTACTTC
J gene: TRBJ2-5
D gene: TRBD2
V gene: TRBV3-1
clone size: few